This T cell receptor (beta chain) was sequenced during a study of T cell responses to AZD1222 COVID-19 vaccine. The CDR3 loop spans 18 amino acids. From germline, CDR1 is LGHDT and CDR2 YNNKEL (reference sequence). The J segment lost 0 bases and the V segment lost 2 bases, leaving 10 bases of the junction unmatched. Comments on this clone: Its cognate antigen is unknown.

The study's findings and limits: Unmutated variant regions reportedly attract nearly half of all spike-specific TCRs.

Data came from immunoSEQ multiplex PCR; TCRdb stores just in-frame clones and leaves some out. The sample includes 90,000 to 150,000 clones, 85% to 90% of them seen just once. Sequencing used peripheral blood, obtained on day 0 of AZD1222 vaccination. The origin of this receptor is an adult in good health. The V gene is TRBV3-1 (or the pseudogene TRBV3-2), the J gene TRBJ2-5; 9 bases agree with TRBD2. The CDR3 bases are TGTGCCAGCAGCCAACCTAGCGGGGTCGGAGTGTACCAAGAGACCCAGTACTTC. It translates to CASSQPSGVGVYQETQYF.